Each of the 3 T cell receptor beta chains below was sequenced from the same sample in a study of T cell repertoires in cytomegalovirus infection. The antigens of these receptors remain unknown. TCRdb itself ran the reads through MiXCR, one entry per CDR3 protein. The data hold about 280,000 distinct CDR3 sequences, with about 20% observed a single time. The material was cultured PBMCs, obtained from culture after CMV antigen stimulation. The source of these receptors is a human donor in good health (CMV status not recorded). Some clones in this sample may be carry-over from other donors' samples.

This clonotype was counted ten times or more. V usage is TRBV7-9 and J usage is TRBJ2-1; 8 nucleotides line up with TRBD2. The germline V gene has CDR1 SEHNR and CDR2 FQNEAQ (reference sequence). The CDR3 totals 16 residues. The trim removed 5 bases at V and 4 bases at J, leaving 10 bases unmatched. The CDR3 bases are TGTGCCAGCAGCGAAGAAAGCGGGAGACTATACAATGAGCAGTTCTTC. Protein: CASSEESGRLYNEQFF.

The chain uses TRBV28 and TRBJ1-1; D gene unclear. The CDR3 loop spans 11 amino acids. The germline V gene has CDR1 MDHEN and CDR2 SYDVKM. The V end was cut by 2 bases, the J end by 8 bases, with 6 bases between. The CDR3 reads CASSLTREAFF. CDR3 nucleotides: TGTGCCAGCAGTTTAACGAGGGAAGCTTTCTTT.

The chain is built from TRBV23-1 and TRBJ2-1; 7 positions agree with TRBD2. TRBV23-1 is placed among ORFs of uncertain function. CDR3 length: 17 amino acids. V lost 2 bases and J lost 1; bases outside the gene matches: 8. The CDR3 DNA is TGCGCCAGCAGTCAAACGTCTAGCGGATGTTCCTACAATGAGCAGTTCTTC. Amino acid sequence: CASSQTSSGCSYNEQFF.